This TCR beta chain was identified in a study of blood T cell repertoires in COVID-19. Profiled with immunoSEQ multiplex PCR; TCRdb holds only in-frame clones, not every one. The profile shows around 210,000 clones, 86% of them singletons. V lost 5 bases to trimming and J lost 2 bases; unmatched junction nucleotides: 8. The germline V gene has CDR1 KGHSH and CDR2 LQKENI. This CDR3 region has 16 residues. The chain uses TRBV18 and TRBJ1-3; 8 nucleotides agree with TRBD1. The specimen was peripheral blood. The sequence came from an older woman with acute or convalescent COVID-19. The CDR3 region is CASSMPGGQAGNTIYF. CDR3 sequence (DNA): TGTGCCAGCTCAATGCCCGGGGGACAGGCTGGAAACACCATATATTTT.